These T cell receptor beta chains were read from a single sample in a study of T cells after yellow fever vaccination. MiXCR, run by TCRdb on the 5' RACE reads, gives a single entry per CDR3 protein. The data show roughly 300,000 distinct CDR3 sequences, with less than 9.5% seen just once and 15% to 20% held by the top ten. This specimen consisted of PBMCs, obtained about 41 days after the first yellow fever vaccination. The source is a man between 18 and 35 years old who received the YFV17D yellow fever vaccine. The CDR3 runs from the conserved cysteine through the conserved F or W. A D gene is named only where the DNA matches it firmly. Clone size is stated in some rows and not others, as once, few, many or a class when expanded.

J,size,V,D,DNA,CDR3
TRBJ1-2,few,TRBV11-2,.,TGTGCCAGCAGCTCCCCAGGAGCGGTCGCTCAGGATGGCTACACCTTC,CASSSPGAVAQDGYTF
TRBJ1-1,.,TRBV5-1,.,TGCGCCAGCAGCCCCCAGGGTGTGGGGACGAACACTGAAGCTTTCTTT,CASSPQGVGTNTEAFF
TRBJ1-3,few,TRBV7-8,.,TGTGCCAGCAGCCTTCAGGGTGACTCTGGAAACACCATATATTTT,CASSLQGDSGNTIYF
TRBJ1-1,.,TRBV5-5,.,TGTGCCAGCAGCTACACACAGGGCATGAACACTGAAGCTTTCTTT,CASSYTQGMNTEAFF
TRBJ2-6,few,TRBV14,TRBD1,TGTGCCAGCAGCCCCTGGACAGGGAAGTCCTCTGGGGCCAACGTCCTGACTTTC,CASSPWTGKSSGANVLTF
TRBJ2-1,.,TRBV5-1,TRBD1,TGCGCCAGCAGCTTGGACAGGGGGCCTTCCCTACTCCTTTACAATGAGCAGTTCTTC,CASSLDRGPSLLLYNEQFF
TRBJ2-1,few,TRBV7-2,.,TGTGCCAGCAGCTTTACCCAGTATGAGCAGTTCTTC,CASSFTQYEQFF
TRBJ1-3,.,TRBV29-1,.,TGCAGCGTTGAAGAGCACCCTGGAAACACCATATATTTT,CSVEEHPGNTIYF
TRBJ2-7,many,TRBV5-1,TRBD2,TGCGCCAGCAGCTCCGGCGGGGGGACCTACGAGCAGTACTTC,CASSSGGGTYEQYF
TRBJ2-2,.,TRBV6-5,TRBD2,TGTGCCAGCAGTTACCACGGTGGGACTACCACCGGGGAGCTGTTTTTT,CASSYHGGTTTGELFF
TRBJ1-5,.,TRBV6-5,.,TGTGCCAGCAGTTTGGTAGACGGCAATCAGCCCCAGCATTTT,CASSLVDGNQPQHF
TRBJ2-1,few,TRBV20-1,.,TGCAGTGCCAGACAAAGGAACAATGAGCAGTTCTTC,CSARQRNNEQFF
TRBJ2-5,.,TRBV5-1,.,TGCGCCAGCAGCTTCTATAAGGGGCAAGAGACCCAGTACTTC,CASSFYKGQETQYF
TRBJ2-3,few,TRBV20-1,.,TGCAGTGCTGTAGCGGCCAGCACAGATACGCAGTATTTT,CSAVAASTDTQYF
TRBJ2-1,.,TRBV5-1,TRBD1,TGCGCCAGCAGCTTAGCGACAGGGTCCAATGAGCAGTTCTTC,CASSLATGSNEQFF
TRBJ2-1,few,TRBV7-6,.,TGTGCCAGCAGCTTAGGCGGGGACTTCAGCTCCTACAATGAGCAGTTCTTC,CASSLGGDFSSYNEQFF
TRBJ2-3,.,TRBV14,.,TGTGCCAGCAGCCAAGGCAGTTTGGATACGCAGTATTTT,CASSQGSLDTQYF
TRBJ2-1,.,TRBV20-1,TRBD2,TGCAGTGCCCCGACTAGCGGCGTGTACTACAATGAGCAGTTCTTC,CSAPTSGVYYNEQFF
TRBJ2-7,few,TRBV6-2/TRBV6-3,TRBD2,TGTGCCAGCAGCCGACCGGGGGGCTACGAGCAGTACTTC,CASSRPGGYEQYF
TRBJ2-1,few,TRBV24-1,.,TGTGCCACCTCAGGTGGCGACCGAGAGCAGTTCTTC,CATSGGDREQFF
TRBJ1-1,many,TRBV29-1,.,TGCAGCGTTTCTGAGGGGGTGGGCACTGAAGCTTTCTTT,CSVSEGVGTEAFF
TRBJ2-7,many,TRBV4-3,TRBD2,TGCGCCAGCAGCCAAGATATTAGCGGGGGTTGGTACGAGCAGTACTTC,CASSQDISGGWYEQYF
TRBJ2-2,.,TRBV7-7,.,TGTGCCAGCAGCTTAAACTCTCAGGGCGGCACCGGGGAGCTGTTTTTT,CASSLNSQGGTGELFF
TRBJ2-5,.,TRBV28,.,TGTGCCAGCAGGGACGGGGGTCACCAAGAGACCCAGTACTTC,CASRDGGHQETQYF
TRBJ2-5,.,TRBV5-6,.,TGTGCCAGCAGCTTTACCACGACCCAGTACTTC,CASSFTTTQYF
TRBJ1-1,few,TRBV7-9,.,TGTGCCAGCAGCTTAACGTGGCAGAACACTGAAGCTTTCTTT,CASSLTWQNTEAFF
TRBJ2-3,few,TRBV7-2,TRBD2,TGTGCCAGCAGCCCGAAGACTAGCGCATGGGGCACAGATACGCAGTATTTT,CASSPKTSAWGTDTQYF
TRBJ1-2,.,TRBV6-5,.,TGTGCCAGCAGTTACTCGACAAATTATCTCTATGGCTACACCTTC,CASSYSTNYLYGYTF
TRBJ2-5,many,TRBV29-1,.,TGCAGCGTTGAAGATCAATCCGGGCCGGAGACCCAGTACTTC,CSVEDQSGPETQYF
TRBJ2-2,many,TRBV4-3,TRBD2,TGCGCCAGCAGCCACATCACGGGACTAGCGGGGATTATCACCGGGGAGCTGTTTTTT,CASSHITGLAGIITGELFF
TRBJ1-1,.,TRBV5-1,.,TGCGCCAGCAGCTTGGGTATGTCGGGGAGAGCTTTCTTT,CASSLGMSGRAFF
TRBJ2-7,.,TRBV20-1,.,TGCAGTGCTAGAATATTGGGCGGCGGAGCCTCCTACGAGCAGTACTTC,CSARILGGGASYEQYF
TRBJ2-2,few,TRBV12-3/TRBV12-4,TRBD2,TGTGCCAGCAGTCCGCCCTCCGGACTAGCGGGGACTTTCCCCGGGGAGCTGTTTTTT,CASSPPSGLAGTFPGELFF
TRBJ2-1,.,TRBV11-2,TRBD2,TGTGCCAGCAGCTTAGAGGGACTAGCGGGGGGGCGCTACAATGAGCAGTTCTTC,CASSLEGLAGGRYNEQFF
TRBJ2-5,few,TRBV5-1,.,TGCGCCAGCAGCTTGGTAGCGTTGTGGGGAAGAGGTGGAGAGACCCAGTACTTC,CASSLVALWGRGGETQYF
TRBJ1-1,many,TRBV7-2,.,TGTGCCAGCAGCTTCAGGGACCCTGAAGCTTTCTTT,CASSFRDPEAFF
TRBJ2-1,few,TRBV7-3,TRBD1,TGTGCCAGCAGCCCGGGACAGGGCTATGAGCAGTTCTTC,CASSPGQGYEQFF
TRBJ1-5,.,TRBV9,.,TGTGCCAGCAGCAGGGACGGTAGCAATCAGCCCCAGCATTTT,CASSRDGSNQPQHF
TRBJ2-3,.,TRBV14,.,TGTGCCAGCAGCCTTAGTAGGTTCCCTACGCAGTATTTT,CASSLSRFPTQYF
TRBJ2-5,.,TRBV5-6,TRBD1,TGTGCCAGCAGCTGGACGGGACAGGGGCAGGAGACCCAGTACTTC,CASSWTGQGQETQYF
TRBJ1-5,.,TRBV7-2,TRBD1,TGTGCCAGCAGCTTTCAGGGGGCGGGCAATCAGCCCCTGCATTTT,CASSFQGAGNQPLHF
TRBJ1-4,.,TRBV7-8,.,TGTGCCAGCAGCTTGGAGGCCGTTCGTGAAAAACTGTTTTTT,CASSLEAVREKLFF
TRBJ2-6,.,TRBV7-2,.,TGTGCCAGCAGGCCTGACTGGTCTGGGGCCAACGTCCTGACTTTC,CASRPDWSGANVLTF
TRBJ2-2,few,TRBV20-1,TRBD2,TGCAGTGCCGCTAAGACTAGCGGGGGGGCGGACACCGGGGAGCTGTTTTTT,CSAAKTSGGADTGELFF
TRBJ2-5,.,TRBV11-2,.,TGTGCCAGCAGCTTAGAATGGGGTGACGGGGAGACCCAGTACTTC,CASSLEWGDGETQYF
TRBJ2-3,few,TRBV5-4,.,TGTGCCAGCAGCTTGGCCTGGGGCGGCACAGATACGCAGTATTTT,CASSLAWGGTDTQYF
TRBJ2-3,few,TRBV20-1,TRBD2,TGCAGTGCTTCGTGGGCGGGGGGCAGCACAGATACGCAGTATTTT,CSASWAGGSTDTQYF
TRBJ2-5,few,TRBV20-1,TRBD2,TGCAGTGCTAGTTTTAGCGGGGCCCTCCAAGAGACCCAGTACTTC,CSASFSGALQETQYF
TRBJ2-1,few,TRBV9,.,TGTGCCAGCAGTGACAGGGAGGGCTACAATGAGCAGTTCTTC,CASSDREGYNEQFF
TRBJ1-4,many,TRBV12-3/TRBV12-4,.,TGTGCCAGCAGTTTGGAGGATGGCACTAATGAAAAACTGTTTTTT,CASSLEDGTNEKLFF
TRBJ1-1,.,TRBV12-3/TRBV12-4,TRBD1,TGTGCCAGCAGTTTAGCAGGGGGCTTATCTTTCTTT,CASSLAGGLSFF
TRBJ1-1,few,TRBV7-2,TRBD1,TGTGCCAGCAGCCCGAAGACAGGGGCAATAGAAGCTTTCTTT,CASSPKTGAIEAFF
TRBJ1-5,.,TRBV7-9,.,TGTGCCAGCAGCTCCACGGGGAGCAATCAGCCCCAGCATTTT,CASSSTGSNQPQHF
TRBJ2-1,.,TRBV4-1,.,TGCGCCAGCAGCCAGATTGGTAGGGGCGCCTACAATGAGCAGTTCTTC,CASSQIGRGAYNEQFF
TRBJ1-1,.,TRBV20-1,TRBD1,TGCAGTGCTAGATCAGGGGGCGTAGGGAACACTGAAGCTTTCTTT,CSARSGGVGNTEAFF
TRBJ1-1,.,TRBV29-1,.,TGCAGCGTTGAAGAGTTTGGGGAAGGAACTGAAGCTTTCTTT,CSVEEFGEGTEAFF
TRBJ2-3,.,TRBV7-6,.,TGTGCCAGCAGCTCCGGCGGTGGGAACACAGATACGCAGTATTTT,CASSSGGGNTDTQYF